The entry below gives a single T cell receptor beta chain sequence along with its context. The count of this clonotype is one. Its antigen remains undetermined. There are no base qualities to consult, and no much larger clone falls within one base. To demonstrate the VDJtools post-analysis software, TCR beta repertoires were profiled from the peripheral blood of more than 10 young patients with multiple sclerosis. The multiple sclerosis patients were children and adolescents between about 6 and 16 years of age. The library relied on PCR. Reads for this sample came from an Illumina HiSeq 2500. To reduce PCR and sequencing biases, unique molecular identifiers were incorporated into the TCR beta cDNA libraries. About 500,000 cDNA molecules were obtained per 1 to 10 million input T cells, so each molecule approximated one T cell. The same protocol used for the earlier healthy control dataset was applied to prepare and sequence the patient libraries. Samples belonging to the same batch were prepared together, multiplexed and sequenced on a shared HiSeq lane. Turning to the authors' computational methods: MIGEC handled the raw barcoded reads, throwing out single-read molecular identifier groups before consensus assembly and CDR3 extraction. VDJtools was used for post-analysis of the clonotype tables, with diversity normalized by down-sampling every dataset to the smallest sample size. Repertoire overlap clustering matched CDR3 amino acid but not nucleotide sequences to correct batch-related cross-sample contamination. The public sequencing data were trimmed at Q25 with fastp and processed into clonotypes with MiXCR by TCRdb, which kept only in-frame beta chains. Rows are combined by CDR3 protein, so each entry shows the most common genes and DNA. Clone size and V and J calls follow TCRdb, not the original study. A total of fewer than 700,000 distinct CDR3 sequences appear in this sample, roughly 47% of them only once. Of the sample, about 1.8% falls within the top ten clones.

This sample stems from a study of post-analysis software for immune sequencing data (dated by TCRdb to between 2014 and 2017). About the study as a whole: Relapsing-remitting, secondary progressive and progressive-relapsing multiple sclerosis were recorded as disease courses, and subtype annotation was lacking for some patients. Patient repertoires were compared against some twelve previously published healthy control repertoires from donors aged roughly 6 to 28 years. A subset of samples was prepared in parallel using single-end sample barcoding, then pooled and co-amplified after Illumina adapter ligation.

What the research found in general, with its limitations: About 5 TRBV segments, including TRBV5-6, TRBV5-1 and TRBV20-1, were significantly more frequent in patients than controls. The control group was slightly older than the multiple sclerosis patient group. Direct clustering with F measure revealed strong co-clustering of samples prepared in the same batch, which led to a batch-effect correction. Multiple sclerosis patients had significantly lower normalized Chao1 diversity than controls, a result that suggests substantial peripheral T-cell clonal expansion.

V was cut back by 1 base and J by 0 bases, leaving a gap of 16 bases between them. Reading from cysteine to phenylalanine, the CDR3 counts 17 amino acids. This entry keeps only the CDR3 DNA: 51 bases, framed from base 1. The germline V gene supplies CDR1 SGHDT and CDR2 YYEEEE. The sample was blood. This TCR came from a girl aged 5-17 years with multiple sclerosis. This sequence uses TRBV5-6 and TRBJ2-5, and TRBD2 may be the D gene, going by 5 matching bases. The nucleotide sequence reads TGTGCCAGCAGCTTGTATTTCGGCGGGTCAGACCAAGAGACCCAGTACTTC. Translated, it reads CASSLYFGGSDQETQYF.